This TCR beta chain was sequenced during a study of shared clonotypes between healthy human individuals. Broader study findings: The small donor group covered limited genetic and exposure diversity. When compared with the clonotypes that were shared by all four sorted-subset donors, the non-shared clonotypes turned out to have lower generation probabilities. An effect of sequencing depth on clonotype sharing among donors was expected.

This clone was seen a single time. Its target is not known. This CDR3 is built from 16 residues. Germline loops: CDR1 LNHDA, CDR2 SQIVND (reference sequence). V lost 3 bases and J lost 0, with 12 bases in between. The naive CD8 population came from CD45RO-negative cells selected for CCR7, without terminally differentiated effector memory CD45RA+ cells. Each sample came from a Caucasian adult donor living in Nashville, Tennessee. This table comes from immunoSEQ multiplex PCR, and its TCRdb copy is limited to in-frame clones, with some not included. This table holds about 2.1 million clones, roughly 95% found once.

The rearrangement joins TRBV19 to TRBJ1-3; no firm D call. The TCR originated in a young man in good health. Some clones in this sample may be carry-over from other donors' samples. The sample comprised naive CD8+ T cells from PBMCs. The CDR3 DNA reads as TGTGCCAGTAGTATCGAGGCCAGACCCTCTGGAAACACCATATATTTT. Its translation: CASSIEARPSGNTIYF.